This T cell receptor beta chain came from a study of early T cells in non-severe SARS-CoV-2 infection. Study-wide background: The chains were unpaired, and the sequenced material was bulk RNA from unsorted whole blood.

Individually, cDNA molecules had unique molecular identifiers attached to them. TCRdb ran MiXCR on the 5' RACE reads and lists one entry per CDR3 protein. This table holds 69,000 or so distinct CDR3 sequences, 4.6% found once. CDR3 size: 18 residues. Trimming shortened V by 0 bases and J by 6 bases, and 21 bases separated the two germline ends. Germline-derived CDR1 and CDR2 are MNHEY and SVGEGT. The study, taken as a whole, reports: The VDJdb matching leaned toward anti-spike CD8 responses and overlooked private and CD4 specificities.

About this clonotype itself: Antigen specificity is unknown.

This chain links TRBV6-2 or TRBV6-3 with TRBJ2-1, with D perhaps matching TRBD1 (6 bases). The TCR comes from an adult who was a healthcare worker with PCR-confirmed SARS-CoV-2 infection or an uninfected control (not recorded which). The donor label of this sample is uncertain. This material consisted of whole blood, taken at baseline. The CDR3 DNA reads TGTGCCAGCAGTTACTCCATCCCCTGGGACAAGTCGACCAATGAGCAGTTCTTC. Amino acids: CASSYSIPWDKSTNEQFF.